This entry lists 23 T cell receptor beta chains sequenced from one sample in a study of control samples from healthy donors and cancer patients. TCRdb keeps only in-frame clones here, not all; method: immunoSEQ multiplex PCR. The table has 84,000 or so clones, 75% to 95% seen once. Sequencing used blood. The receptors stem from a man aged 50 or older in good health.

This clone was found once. The CDR3 region is CASTNDRAEAFF. The CDR3, as DNA: TGCGCCAGCACCAACGACAGGGCTGAAGCTTTCTTT. V is TRBV10-1 and J is TRBJ1-1; 7 bases map to TRBD1. Unmatched junction bases numbered 5, after V lost 7 bases and J lost 6 bases. The CDR3 extends over 12 amino acids. CDR1 is WNHNN and CDR2 is SYGVQD in the germline V gene (reference sequence).

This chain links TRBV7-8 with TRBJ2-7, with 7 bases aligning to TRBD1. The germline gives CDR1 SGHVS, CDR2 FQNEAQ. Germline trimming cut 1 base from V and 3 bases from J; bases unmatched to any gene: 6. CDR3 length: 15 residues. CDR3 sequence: CASSLDRGPYYEQYF. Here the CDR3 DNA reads TGTGCCAGCAGCTTAGACAGGGGACCTTACTACGAGCAGTACTTC.

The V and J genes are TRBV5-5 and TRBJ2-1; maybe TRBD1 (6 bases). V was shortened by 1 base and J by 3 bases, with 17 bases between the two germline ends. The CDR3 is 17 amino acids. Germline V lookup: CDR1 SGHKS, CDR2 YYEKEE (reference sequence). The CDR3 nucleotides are TGTGCCAGCAGCTTGTTGGCCGGGACCAGGGGCTACAATGAGCAGTTCTTC. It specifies CASSLLAGTRGYNEQFF.

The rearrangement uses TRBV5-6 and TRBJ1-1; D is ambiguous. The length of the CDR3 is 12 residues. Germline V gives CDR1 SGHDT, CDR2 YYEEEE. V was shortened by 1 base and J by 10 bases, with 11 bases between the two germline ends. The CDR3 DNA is TGTGCCAGCAGCTTGATGGGCGACGCAGCTTTCTTT. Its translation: CASSLMGDAAFF.

This chain's CDR3 is CSVEQTNTEAFF. In DNA form, the CDR3 reads TGCAGCGTTGAACAGACCAACACTGAAGCTTTCTTT. The chain is built from TRBV29-1 and TRBJ1-1; D not resolved. The CDR3 covers 12 residues. Between the trimmed V and J ends, which lost 2 bases and 2 bases, there was a span of 6 bases. CDR1 is SQVTM and CDR2 is ANQGSEA in the germline V gene.

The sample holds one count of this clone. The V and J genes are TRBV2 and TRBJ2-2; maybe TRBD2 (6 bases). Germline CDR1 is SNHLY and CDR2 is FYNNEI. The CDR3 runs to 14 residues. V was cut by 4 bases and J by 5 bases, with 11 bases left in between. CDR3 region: CASSGGGWTGELFF. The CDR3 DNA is TGTGCCAGCAGTGGTGGAGGGTGGACCGGGGAGCTGTTTTTT. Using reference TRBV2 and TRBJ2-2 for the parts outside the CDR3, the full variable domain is EPEVTQTPSHQVTQMGQEVILRCVPISNHLYFYWYRQILGQKVEFLVSFYNNEISEKSEIFDDQFSVERPDGSNFTLKIRSTKLEDSAMYFCASSGGGWTGELFFGEGSRLTVL.

The CDR3 loop reads CASSSRGNTEAFF. CDR3 in DNA: TGTGCCAGCAGCTCTAGGGGCAACACTGAAGCTTTCTTT. The chain combines TRBV5-5 with TRBJ1-1; tentatively, D is TRBD1 (5 bases). CDR1 is SGHKS, CDR2 YYEKEE, per germline (reference sequence). The ends were cut back, 3 bases at V and 2 bases at J, with 8 bases in the middle. The length of the CDR3 is 13 residues.

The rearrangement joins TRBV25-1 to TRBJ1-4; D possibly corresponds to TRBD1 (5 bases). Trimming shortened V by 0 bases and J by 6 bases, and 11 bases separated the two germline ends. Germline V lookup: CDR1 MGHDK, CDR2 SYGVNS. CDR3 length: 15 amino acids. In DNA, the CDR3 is TGTGCCAGCAGTGAATATAAATGGGGACATGAAAAACTGTTTTTT. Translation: CASSEYKWGHEKLFF.

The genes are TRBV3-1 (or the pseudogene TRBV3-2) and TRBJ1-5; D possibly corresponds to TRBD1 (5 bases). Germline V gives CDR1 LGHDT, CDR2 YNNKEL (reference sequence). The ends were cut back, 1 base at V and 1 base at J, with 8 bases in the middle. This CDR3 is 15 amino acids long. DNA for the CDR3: TGTGCCAGCAGCCAAGGACAGTTAAGCAATCAGCCCCAGCATTTT. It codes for CASSQGQLSNQPQHF.

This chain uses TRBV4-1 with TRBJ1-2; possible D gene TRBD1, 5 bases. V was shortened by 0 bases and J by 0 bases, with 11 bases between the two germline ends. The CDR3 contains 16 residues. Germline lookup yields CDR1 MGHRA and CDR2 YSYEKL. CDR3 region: CASSQEGGLANYGYTF. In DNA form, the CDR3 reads TGCGCCAGCAGCCAAGAGGGGGGGTTGGCTAACTATGGCTACACCTTC.

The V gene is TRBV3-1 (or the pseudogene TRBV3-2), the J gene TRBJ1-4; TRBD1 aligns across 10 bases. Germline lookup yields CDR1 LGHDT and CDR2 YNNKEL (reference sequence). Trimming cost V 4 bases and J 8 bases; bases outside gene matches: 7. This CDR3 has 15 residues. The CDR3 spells CASSLRTGGSEKLFF. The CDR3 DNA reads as TGTGCCAGCAGCCTACGGACAGGGGGGAGCGAAAAACTGTTTTTT.

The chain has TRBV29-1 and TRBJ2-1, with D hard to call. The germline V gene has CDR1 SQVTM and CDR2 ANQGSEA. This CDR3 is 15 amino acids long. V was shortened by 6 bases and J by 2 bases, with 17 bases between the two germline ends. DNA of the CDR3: TGCAGCGTCTCCATCGACCACGGAACCTACAATGAGCAGTTCTTC. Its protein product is CSVSIDHGTYNEQFF.

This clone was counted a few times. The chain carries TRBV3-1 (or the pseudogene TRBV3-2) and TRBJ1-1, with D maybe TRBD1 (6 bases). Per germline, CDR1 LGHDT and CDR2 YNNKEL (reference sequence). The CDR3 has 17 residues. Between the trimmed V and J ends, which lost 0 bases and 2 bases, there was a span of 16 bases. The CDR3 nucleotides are TGTGCCAGCAGCCAAGATAGGGGGGAGGGGATTAACACTGAAGCTTTCTTT. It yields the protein CASSQDRGEGINTEAFF.

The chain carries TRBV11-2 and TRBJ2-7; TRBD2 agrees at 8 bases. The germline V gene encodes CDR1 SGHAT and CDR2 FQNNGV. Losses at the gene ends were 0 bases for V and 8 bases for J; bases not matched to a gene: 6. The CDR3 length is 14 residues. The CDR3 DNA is TGTGCCAGCAGCTTAGATCAGGTAGCGGGACAGCAGTACTTC. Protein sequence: CASSLDQVAGQQYF.

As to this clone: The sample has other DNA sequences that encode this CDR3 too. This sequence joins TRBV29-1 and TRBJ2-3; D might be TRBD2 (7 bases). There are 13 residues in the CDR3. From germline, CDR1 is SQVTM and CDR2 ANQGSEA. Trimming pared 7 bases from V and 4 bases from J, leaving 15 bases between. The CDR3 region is CSGGKGGADTQYF. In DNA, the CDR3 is TGCAGCGGGGGGAAAGGGGGGGCAGATACGCAGTATTTT.

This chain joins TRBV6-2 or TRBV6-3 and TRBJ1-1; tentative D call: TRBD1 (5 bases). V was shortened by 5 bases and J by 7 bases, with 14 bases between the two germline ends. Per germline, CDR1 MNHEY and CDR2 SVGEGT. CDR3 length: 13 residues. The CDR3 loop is CASSKFWGGEAFF. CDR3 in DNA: TGTGCCAGCAGTAAATTTTGGGGCGGTGAAGCTTTCTTT.

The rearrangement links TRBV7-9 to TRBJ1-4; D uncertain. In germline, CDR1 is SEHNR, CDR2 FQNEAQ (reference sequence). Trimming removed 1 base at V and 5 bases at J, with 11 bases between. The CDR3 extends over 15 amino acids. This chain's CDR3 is CASSLGNSQNEKLFF. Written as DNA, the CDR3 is TGTGCCAGCAGCTTAGGGAACAGCCAAAATGAAAAACTGTTTTTT.

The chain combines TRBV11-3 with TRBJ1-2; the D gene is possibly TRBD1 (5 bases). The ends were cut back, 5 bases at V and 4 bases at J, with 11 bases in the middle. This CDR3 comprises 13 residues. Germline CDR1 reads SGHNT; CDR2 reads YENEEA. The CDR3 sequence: CASSPDSCYGYTF. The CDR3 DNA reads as TGTGCCAGCAGCCCAGACAGCTGCTATGGCTACACCTTC.

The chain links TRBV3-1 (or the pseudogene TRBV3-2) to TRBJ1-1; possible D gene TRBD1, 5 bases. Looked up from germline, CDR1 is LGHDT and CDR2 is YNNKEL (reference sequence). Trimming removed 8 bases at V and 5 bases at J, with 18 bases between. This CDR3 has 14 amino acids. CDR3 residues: CASSPSGGITEAFF. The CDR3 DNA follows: TGTGCCAGCTCGCCGTCGGGGGGTATAACTGAAGCTTTCTTT.

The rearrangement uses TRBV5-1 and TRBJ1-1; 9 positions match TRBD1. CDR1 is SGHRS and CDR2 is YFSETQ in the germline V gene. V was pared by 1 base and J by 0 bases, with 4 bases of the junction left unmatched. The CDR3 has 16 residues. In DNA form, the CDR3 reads TGCGCCAGCAGCTTGACGGGGACAGGGATGAACACTGAAGCTTTCTTT. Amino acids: CASSLTGTGMNTEAFF.

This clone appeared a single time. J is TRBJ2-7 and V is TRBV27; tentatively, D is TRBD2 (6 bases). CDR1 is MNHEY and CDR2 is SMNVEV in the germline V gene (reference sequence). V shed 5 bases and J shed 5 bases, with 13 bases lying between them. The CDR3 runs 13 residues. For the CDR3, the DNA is TGTGCCAGCAGTGTTAGCGGCAACCACGAGCAGTACTTC. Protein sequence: CASSVSGNHEQYF.

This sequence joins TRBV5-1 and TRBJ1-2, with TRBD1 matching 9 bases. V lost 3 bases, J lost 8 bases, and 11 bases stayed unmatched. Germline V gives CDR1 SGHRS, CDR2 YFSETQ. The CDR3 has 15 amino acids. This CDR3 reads CASSSDKQGAEGYTF. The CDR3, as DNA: TGCGCCAGCAGCTCGGACAAACAGGGGGCTGAAGGCTACACCTTC.

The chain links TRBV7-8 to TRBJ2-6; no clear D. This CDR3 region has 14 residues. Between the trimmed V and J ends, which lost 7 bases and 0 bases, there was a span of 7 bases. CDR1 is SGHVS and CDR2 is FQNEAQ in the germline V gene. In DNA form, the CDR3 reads TGTGCCAGCACGGTGAGCTCTGGGGCCAACGTCCTGACTTTC. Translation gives CASTVSSGANVLTF. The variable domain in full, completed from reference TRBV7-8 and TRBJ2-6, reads GAGVSQSPRYKVAKRGQDVALRCDPISGHVSLFWYQQALGQGPEFLTYFQNEAQLDKSGLPSDRFFAERPEGSVSTLKIQRTQQEDSAVYLCASTVSSGANVLTFGAGSRLTVL.